This TCR beta chain was found in a study of a mutant IDH1 vaccine in newly diagnosed glioma. Study-wide context: Averaging roughly 40 years of age, treated patients were roughly 60% male and 37.5% female. Prior therapy was radiotherapy, temozolomide, or both; most received both.

CDR1 is SGHAT and CDR2 is FQNNGV in the germline V gene. V lost 2 bases, J lost 2 bases, and 10 bases lay in between. The CDR3 has 15 amino acids. Time point described: baseline, week 1 (first vaccination visit). Treatment here: pre-vaccination baseline after standard-of-care therapy. Each donor presented with a new WHO grade 3 or 4 astrocytoma that tested IDH1-mutant and showed ATRX loss. TCRdb's table, derived via immunoSEQ multiplex PCR, lists solely in-frame clones and lacks some. The sample consists of 55,000 to 70,000 clones, 70% to 90% of them appearing once. The sequence came from a man aged 25-40 years with glioma. The rearrangement joins TRBV11-2 to TRBJ2-4, with unresolved D. Source: PBMCs, taken from a glioma patient treated with radiotherapy, temozolomide or both. The CDR3 loop reads CASSLMARSKNIQYF. The CDR3 coding sequence is TGTGCCAGCAGCTTAATGGCCAGGTCCAAAAACATTCAGTACTTC. The complete variable domain, with remaining parts taken from reference TRBV11-2 and TRBJ2-4, reads EAGVAQSPRYKIIEKRQSVAFWCNPISGHATLYWYQQILGQGPKLLIQFQNNGVVDDSQLPKDRFSAERLKGVDSTLKIQPAKLEDSAVYLCASSLMARSKNIQYFGAGTRLSVL.